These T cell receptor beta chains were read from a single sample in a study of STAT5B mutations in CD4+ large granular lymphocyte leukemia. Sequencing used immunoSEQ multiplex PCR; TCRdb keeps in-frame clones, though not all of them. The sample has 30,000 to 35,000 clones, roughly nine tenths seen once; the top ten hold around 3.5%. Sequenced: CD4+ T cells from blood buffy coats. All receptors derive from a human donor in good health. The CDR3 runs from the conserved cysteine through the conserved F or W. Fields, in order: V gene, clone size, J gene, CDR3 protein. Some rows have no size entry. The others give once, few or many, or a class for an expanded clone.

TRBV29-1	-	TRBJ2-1	CSVEKTAGSEQFF
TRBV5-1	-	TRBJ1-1	CASSSQGANTEAFF
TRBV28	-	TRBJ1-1	CASSFLVGDRGRDTEAFF
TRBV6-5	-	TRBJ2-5	CASSRTSGGQETQYF
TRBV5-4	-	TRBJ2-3	CASSQGQGVTDTQYF
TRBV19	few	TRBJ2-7	CASSTSGTSGTGEQYF
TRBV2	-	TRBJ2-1	CASTEGGTSVGEQFF
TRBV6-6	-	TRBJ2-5	CASSHRGRQETQYF
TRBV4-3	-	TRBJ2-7	CASSQELLGEQYF
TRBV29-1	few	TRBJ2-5	CSVKQNQETQYF
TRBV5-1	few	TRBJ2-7	CASSLPEAVDEQYF
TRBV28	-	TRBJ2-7	CASGYGGLAGGYEQYF
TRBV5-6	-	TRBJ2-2	CASSFVRTNAGELFF
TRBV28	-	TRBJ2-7	CASSSLGTGNEQYF
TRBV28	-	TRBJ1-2	CASSQGDSSGYTF
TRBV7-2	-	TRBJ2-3	CASSLFSANTDTQYF
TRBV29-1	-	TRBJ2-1	CSARVLAGDNEQFF
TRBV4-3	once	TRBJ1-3	CASSQDIAEGPGNTIYF
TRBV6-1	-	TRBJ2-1	CASINDRVSYNEQFF
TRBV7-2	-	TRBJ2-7	CASSGPGRSYEQYF